One and the same sample provided the 7 T cell receptor beta chains below, sequenced in a study of T cells in Graves' hyperthyroidism and ophthalmopathy. TCR beta CDR3 regions were amplified from RNA. Initially, a first-round RT-PCR of the TCR CDR3 employed the HTBI primer set. Via MiXCR, TCRdb re-called the multiplex PCR reads, giving one row per CDR3 protein. This sample has hundreds of thousands of distinct CDR3 sequences, with less than 25% found just once. The source material was blood. The receptors come from a woman aged 70-85 years with Graves' ophthalmopathy.

This clonotype was detected only a few times. This chain joins TRBV19 and TRBJ1-2; tentatively, D is TRBD1 (5 bases). This CDR3 is built from 12 residues. CDR1 and CDR2 (germline): LNHDA, SQIVND (reference sequence). V lost 8 bases to trimming and J lost 6 bases, with 13 bases between them. The CDR3 nucleotides read TGTGCCAGTCTATCGGGGACGGATGGCTACACCTTC. Encoded protein: CASLSGTDGYTF.

This clonotype was observed at least ten times. DNA for the CDR3: TGTGCCAGCAGTTTATCACGGGGAACCTATGGCTACACCTTC. Translated: CASSLSRGTYGYTF. This sequence joins TRBV28 and TRBJ1-2; no clear D gene. The CDR3 length is 14 residues. V lost 1 base to trimming and J lost 4 bases, with 10 bases between them. The germline V gene has CDR1 MDHEN and CDR2 SYDVKM.

This clonotype was seen many times. The chain carries TRBV6-1 and TRBJ1-1; D is uncertain. The V end was cut by 6 bases, the J end by 1 base, with 15 bases between. The germline V gene encodes CDR1 MNHNS and CDR2 SASEGT. CDR3 size: 15 residues. This CDR3 is CASSDPARWNTEAFF. CDR3 nucleotides: TGTGCCAGCAGCGATCCAGCCCGGTGGAACACTGAAGCTTTCTTT.

This clonotype was detected only a few times. V gene TRBV12-3 or TRBV12-4 combines with J gene TRBJ2-1; tentative D call: TRBD2 (6 bases). V shed 5 bases and J shed 13 bases, with 12 bases lying between them. CDR3 length: 11 residues. The CDR3 coding sequence is TGTGCCAGCAGTCTTAGGGGAGGACAGTTCTTC. This gives the protein CASSLRGGQFF.

This clonotype was observed a few times. V gene TRBV6-5 combines with J gene TRBJ1-3, with D possibly matching TRBD1 (6 bases). V lost 0 bases, J lost 0 bases, and 9 bases lay in between. CDR1 and CDR2 (germline): MNHEY, SVGAGI. CDR3 length: 16 residues. The CDR3 nucleotides are TGTGCCAGCAGTTACTCGGGGGCCACCTCTGGAAACACCATATATTTT. Translated, it gives CASSYSGATSGNTIYF.

There are a few counts of this clonotype. The genes are TRBV7-9 and TRBJ2-3; 7 positions agree with TRBD2. Looked up from germline, CDR1 is SEHNR and CDR2 is FQNEAQ (reference sequence). The J segment lost 5 bases and the V segment lost 1 base, leaving 6 bases of the junction unmatched. The CDR3 is made up of 15 amino acids. CDR3 DNA: TGTGCCAGCAGCTTAGTGGCGGGAGCGGTAGATACGCAGTATTTT. Translation gives CASSLVAGAVDTQYF.

The CDR3 is CASSPSGGRYEQYF. In DNA form, the CDR3 reads TGCGCCAGCAGCCCTAGCGGGGGACGCTACGAGCAGTACTTC. This chain connects TRBV5-1 to TRBJ2-7; 10 nucleotides line up with TRBD2. The CDR3 extends over 14 amino acids. V trimming: 4 bases; J trimming: 3 bases; junction bases outside the gene matches: 4. Germline loops: CDR1 SGHRS, CDR2 YFSETQ.